The following is a TCR beta chain sequence with its context. This clonotype has just a few counts. The target of this receptor is not known. Base qualities are not at hand, and no much larger clone is one base apart. The data belong to a study of T-cell reconstitution after alpha-beta-depleted transplantation in children (dated by TCRdb to about 2016). As for the study more broadly: T-cell immune reconstitution after TCRalphabeta/CD19-depleted allogeneic hematopoietic cell transplantation in children was quantitatively tracked in the study by means of TCR repertoire profiling.

To prepare the library, PCR was applied. TCRdb names Illumina HiSeq 2500 as the instrument used. To normalize quantification of the TCRbeta repertoire, the TCR libraries were built with molecular barcoding that relied on unique molecular identifiers. TCRdb reworked the public reads: Q25 trimming with fastp, MiXCR clone assembly, productive beta chains retained. CDR3 protein duplicates are merged, each entry listing the most common genes and DNA. This sample lists about 400,000 distinct CDR3 sequences; about a fifth were detected once. The ten largest clones take up 3% to 4% of the sample. The specimen was PBMCs from the stem cell graft donor, collected from the stem cell graft. This clonotype was obtained from a human donor who donated a stem cell graft to a child with acute myeloid leukemia.

The CDR3 loop reads CASSEKGTNTEAFF. The DNA sequence reads TGTGCCAGCAGCGAGAAGGGGACGAACACTGAAGCTTTCTTT. The chain uses TRBV7-9 and TRBJ1-1; the D gene is perhaps TRBD1, from 5 matching bases. The cysteine opens and the phenylalanine closes a CDR3 of 14 amino acids. Only the CDR3 portion is preserved as DNA: 42 bases, with reading frame beginning at the first base. V is shortened by 5 bases, J by 1 base, and the region joining them spans 11 bases. Per the germline V gene (reference sequence), SEHNR is the CDR1 and FQNEAQ is the CDR2.